This T cell receptor beta chain was found in a study of early stage breast cancer tumors. General observations from the study: Unsorted bulk genomic DNA sequencing lacked pairing and functional marker data.

Only in-frame clones appear in the TCRdb table, and some are missing; sequencing was by immunoSEQ multiplex PCR. The sample has about 21,000 clones; roughly three quarters are singletons. As concerns this clone: The antigen is not known.

Germline V gives CDR1 MGHDK, CDR2 SYGVNS. This CDR3 comprises 16 residues. Trimming took 5 bases from V and 1 from J, leaving 17 bases between them. This rearrangement joins TRBV25-1 to TRBJ2-5; D is possibly TRBD2 (5 bases). This receptor was obtained from a person aged 55 to 75 with breast cancer. Sequenced sample: blood. Here the CDR3 reads CASSRGLERVQETQYF. In nucleotides, the CDR3 is TGTGCCAGCAGTCGCGGGCTAGAAAGGGTCCAAGAGACCCAGTACTTC.